This TCR beta chain was recovered during a study of shared clonotypes between healthy human individuals. Overall study findings and caveats: Limitation of the genetic and exposure-history diversity represented came from the few donors.

The ends lost 2 bases at V and 2 bases at J; junction bases unmatched: 5. The germline V gene has CDR1 MNHEY and CDR2 SVGAGI. This CDR3 is 15 amino acids long. Original analysis: Filtering differed since immunoSEQ provided only junctions, with no quality scores. Here immunoSEQ multiplex PCR was the method, and the copy in TCRdb shows in-frame clones only, minus some. V, J and clone size derive from that table, while D and trimming were established from the DNA sequence. This table holds about 700,000 clones, approximately 79% found once. This clone was observed once. The antigen is unknown. The donors, all of them Caucasian adults, lived in Nashville, Tennessee.

The TCR comes from a woman in her thirties in good health. Sequences were obtained from memory CD4+ T cells sorted from blood. Stated subset: CD45RA-negative fraction. This chain connects TRBV6-5 to TRBJ2-7, with 8 bases that match TRBD2. CDR3 residues: CASSYSGSLTYEQYF. CDR3 DNA: TGTGCCAGCAGTTACAGCGGGAGTCTAACCTACGAGCAGTACTTC.